This entry concerns a single TCR beta chain. Its antigen is unidentified. Profiled with immunoSEQ multiplex PCR; TCRdb holds only in-frame clones, not every one. The top ten hold 0.35% to 0.45% of the sample, which has some 2.4 million clones, 80% to 95% seen once. The sample originates from a study of shared clonotypes between healthy human individuals. Germline CDR1 is SGHRS and CDR2 is YFSETQ. This CDR3 contains 15 residues. Deletions cut 7 bases from V and 3 bases from J, with 17 bases between. General study findings and limits: The represented genetic and exposure-history diversity was limited by the small number of donors. The researchers took only blood, and tissue repertoires probably look different. The study found lower generation probabilities in non-shared clonotypes than in those shared by all four donors.

The sequence was collected from a man younger than 35 in good health. Some clones in this sample may be carry-over from other donors' samples. V is TRBV5-1 and J is TRBJ2-1; TRBD1 might be the D (6 bases). Sequencing input: naive CD4+ T cells from PBMCs. The sample's subset: CD45RA+ positively selected. The CDR3 here is CASDPGQGGYNEQFF. In nucleotides, the CDR3 is TGCGCCAGCGACCCCGGGCAAGGGGGCTACAATGAGCAGTTCTTC.